This entry features one T cell receptor beta chain sequence. The V gene's germline CDR1 is MNHEY and CDR2 SVGAGI. The CDR3 is 12 amino acids. V lost 0 bases and J 9 bases, leaving 5 bases between the germline ends. The primer mix had 60 Vbeta and 13 Jbeta primers. Only in-frame clones appear in the TCRdb table, and some are missing; sequencing was by immunoSEQ multiplex PCR. Of under 200,000 clones in the sample, 75% were seen once. The data stem from a study of cytomegalovirus exposure and HLA in healthy donors. Whereas donors were nominally healthy upon sampling, unrecorded immune exposures were probable.

This receptor was identified in a male donor in good health and CMV-seronegative. Sequences were obtained from PBMCs. The V gene is TRBV6-5, the J gene TRBJ1-4; the D is unclear. The CDR3 DNA reads as TGTGCCAGCAGTTACTCGGGCAAAAAACTGTTTTTT. The encoded protein is CASSYSGKKLFF.